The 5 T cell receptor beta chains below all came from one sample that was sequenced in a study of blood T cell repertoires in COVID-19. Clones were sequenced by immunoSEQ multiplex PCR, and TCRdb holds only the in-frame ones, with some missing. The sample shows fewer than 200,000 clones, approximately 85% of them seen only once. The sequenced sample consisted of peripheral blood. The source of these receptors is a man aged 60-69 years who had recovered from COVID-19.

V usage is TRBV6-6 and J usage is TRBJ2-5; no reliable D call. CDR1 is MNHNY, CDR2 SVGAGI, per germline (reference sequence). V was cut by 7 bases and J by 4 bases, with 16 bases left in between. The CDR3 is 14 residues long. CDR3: CASTDRARGETQYF. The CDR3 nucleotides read TGTGCCAGCACAGATAGAGCGCGAGGAGAGACCCAGTACTTC.

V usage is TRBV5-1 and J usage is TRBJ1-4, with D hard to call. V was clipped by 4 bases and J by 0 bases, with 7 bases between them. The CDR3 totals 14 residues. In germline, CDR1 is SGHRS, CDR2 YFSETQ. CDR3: CASSQAATNEKLFF. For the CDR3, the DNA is TGCGCCAGCAGCCAAGCTGCAACTAATGAAAAACTGTTTTTT.

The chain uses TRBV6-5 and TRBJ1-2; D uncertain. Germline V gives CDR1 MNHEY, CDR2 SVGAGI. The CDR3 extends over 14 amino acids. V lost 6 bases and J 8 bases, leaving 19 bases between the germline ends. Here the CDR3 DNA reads TGTGCCAGCAGCCTGTCTGGGGAGGTAGACGGCTACACCTTC. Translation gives CASSLSGEVDGYTF.

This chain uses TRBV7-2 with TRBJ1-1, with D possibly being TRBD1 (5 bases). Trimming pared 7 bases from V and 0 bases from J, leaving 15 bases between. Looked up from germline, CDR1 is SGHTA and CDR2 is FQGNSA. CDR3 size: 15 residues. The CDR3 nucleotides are TGTGCCAGCATTGGCGGGGCCGGGATGAACACTGAAGCTTTCTTT. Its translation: CASIGGAGMNTEAFF.

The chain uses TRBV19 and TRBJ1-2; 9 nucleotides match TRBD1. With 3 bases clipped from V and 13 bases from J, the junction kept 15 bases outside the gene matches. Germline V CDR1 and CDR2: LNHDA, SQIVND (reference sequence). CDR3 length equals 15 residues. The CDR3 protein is CASSIHTGGQGACTF. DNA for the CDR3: TGTGCCAGTAGTATTCATACGGGGGGACAGGGCGCGTGCACCTTC.